A single sample gave rise to the 19 T cell receptor beta chains below, sequenced in a study of T cells in localized non-small cell lung cancer. Data came from immunoSEQ multiplex PCR; TCRdb stores just in-frame clones and leaves some out. The sample lists 20,000 to 25,000 clones; 85% to 90% were seen once. Specimen: peripheral blood, collected before any cancer treatment. All receptors derive from a male donor older than 55 with stage I lung adenocarcinoma.

The genes are TRBV6-4 and TRBJ2-1, with 8 bases that match TRBD2. From germline, CDR1 is MRHNA and CDR2 SNTAGT. The V gene end was trimmed by 2 bases and the J gene end by 5 bases; junction bases not matched to a gene: 5. The CDR3 loop spans 15 amino acids. CDR3 sequence: CASSDGLAGNNEQFF. CDR3 DNA: TGTGCCAGCAGTGACGGCCTAGCGGGCAACAATGAGCAGTTCTTC.

This chain uses TRBV29-1 with TRBJ1-2; 7 bases match TRBD1. Germline CDR1 SQVTM, CDR2 ANQGSEA. Germline trimming cut 1 base from V and 7 bases from J; bases unmatched to any gene: 6. This CDR3 comprises 13 residues. CDR3 protein: CSVEGHRGSGYTF. CDR3 DNA: TGCAGCGTTGAAGGACACAGGGGATCTGGCTACACCTTC.

J is TRBJ2-2 and V is TRBV7-2; D is ambiguous. Trimming took off 3 bases at V and 1 base at J, with 12 bases between the two ends. This CDR3 has 16 residues. The V gene's germline CDR1 is SGHTA and CDR2 FQGNSA. The CDR3 sequence is CASSFGSSLNTGELFF. The CDR3 DNA follows: TGTGCCAGCAGCTTCGGTAGCTCATTGAACACCGGGGAGCTGTTTTTT. The whole variable domain, filled in from reference TRBV7-2 and TRBJ2-2, reads GAGVSQSPSNKVTEKGKDVELRCDPISGHTALYWYRQSLGQGLEFLIYFQGNSAPDKSGLPSDRFSAERTGGSVSTLTIQRTQQEDSAVYLCASSFGSSLNTGELFFGEGSRLTVL.

V gene TRBV27 combines with J gene TRBJ1-1; TRBD1 agrees at 9 bases. The CDR3 sequence is 15 residues long. V gave up 6 bases and J gave up 0 bases; unmatched junction bases: 5. Germline loops: CDR1 MNHEY, CDR2 SMNVEV (reference sequence). The CDR3 nucleotides read TGTGCCAGCAGAAGACAGGGGGGAATGAACACTGAAGCTTTCTTT. Its protein product is CASRRQGGMNTEAFF.

This clone was detected only a few times. The rearrangement uses TRBV4-3 and TRBJ2-2, with D perhaps matching TRBD1 (5 bases). The V end was cut by 3 bases, the J end by 4 bases, with 12 bases between. Looked up from germline, CDR1 is LGHNA and CDR2 is YSLEER. The CDR3 totals 15 residues. This CDR3 is CASSQSSRGTGELFF. CDR3 bases: TGCGCCAGCAGCCAGTCCTCTAGGGGCACCGGGGAGCTGTTTTTT.

A few counts support this clone. This chain links TRBV29-1 with TRBJ2-7; TRBD1 matches 10 bases. Germline-derived CDR1 and CDR2 are SQVTM and ANQGSEA. V dropped 1 base and J dropped 3; count of bases not matched to a gene: 6. This CDR3 comprises 15 residues. The chain's CDR3 is CSVEVWDRGHYEQYF. The CDR3 bases are TGCAGCGTTGAAGTTTGGGACAGGGGTCACTACGAGCAGTACTTC.

This chain links TRBV19 with TRBJ1-1; D uncertain. V shed 3 bases and J shed 3 bases, with 8 bases lying between them. The CDR3 has 13 amino acids. Germline loops: CDR1 LNHDA, CDR2 SQIVND (reference sequence). CDR3 DNA sequence: TGTGCCAGTAGTATCGCCGGGTACACTGAAGCTTTCTTT. Protein product: CASSIAGYTEAFF.

This chain joins TRBV5-1 and TRBJ2-7, with a tentative D call TRBD2 (5 bases). The CDR3 runs 17 residues. Germline lookup yields CDR1 SGHRS and CDR2 YFSETQ. Trimming removed 0 bases from V and 5 bases from J, with 21 bases in between. CDR3 in amino acids: CASSLEVYREAHHEQYF. CDR3 in DNA: TGCGCCAGCAGCTTGGAAGTTTATCGGGAAGCCCACCACGAGCAGTACTTC.

V is TRBV27 and J is TRBJ2-2, with D possibly matching TRBD2 (5 bases). The V gene lost 6 bases and the J gene lost 6 bases, with 11 bases spanning the gap. The germline V gene encodes CDR1 MNHEY and CDR2 SMNVEV (reference sequence). The CDR3 is 13 residues long. The CDR3 reads CASRGSWAGELFF. CDR3 coding DNA: TGTGCCAGCAGGGGGAGTTGGGCCGGGGAGCTGTTTTTT.

For the CDR3, the DNA is TGTGCCAGCAGCCCTGGACAGCTAGTGAGTCAGCCCCAGCATTTT. Protein product: CASSPGQLVSQPQHF. This chain joins TRBV5-3 and TRBJ1-5; D possibly corresponds to TRBD1 (6 bases). TRBV5-3 is identified as an open reading frame with a role that is uncertain. Trimming left V 8 bases short and J 6 bases short, with 21 bases between. This CDR3 contains 15 residues.

The chain employs TRBV29-1 and TRBJ2-3, with a possible D match to TRBD2 (6 bases). The CDR3 consists of 15 residues. CDR1 is SQVTM, CDR2 ANQGSEA, per germline. V was pared by 5 bases and J by 6 bases, with 21 bases between. CDR3 DNA: TGCAGCGTTCCTCCAGTAGGAGGGCTGGGGGATACGCAGTATTTT. This translates into CSVPPVGGLGDTQYF.

This sequence joins TRBV29-1 and TRBJ1-2; the D is unclear. This CDR3 has 12 residues. With 5 bases removed from V and 8 bases from J, the gap between germline ends came to 15 bases. Germline V gene lookup returns CDR1 SQVTM and CDR2 ANQGSEA. The CDR3 here is CSVRPSSGGYTF. The CDR3 nucleotides are TGCAGCGTTCGACCAAGCTCCGGAGGCTACACCTTC.

This chain joins TRBV9 and TRBJ2-1, with 12 bases fitting TRBD2. Germline V gene sequence: CDR1 SGDLS, CDR2 YYNGEE. The ends lost 2 bases at V and 6 bases at J; junction bases unmatched: 3. CDR3 length: 15 amino acids. DNA for the CDR3: TGTGCCAGCAGCGTTCGACTAGCGGGGGTCAATGAGCAGTTCTTC. Amino acid sequence: CASSVRLAGVNEQFF.

This clone was counted between two and nine times. This chain connects TRBV20-1 to TRBJ1-1; D gene unclear. In germline, CDR1 is DFQATT, CDR2 SNEGSKA (reference sequence). V was shortened by 7 bases and J by 8 bases, with 11 bases between the two germline ends. The CDR3 is made up of 10 amino acids. The CDR3 loop reads CSEAAEEAFF. The CDR3, as DNA: TGCAGTGAAGCGGCAGAAGAAGCTTTCTTT.

This chain uses TRBV5-4 with TRBJ2-1; D is possibly TRBD1 or TRBD2 (7 bases each). The CDR3 length is 13 residues. V was cut by 4 bases and J by 9 bases, with 14 bases left in between. From germline, CDR1 is SGHNT and CDR2 YYREEE (reference sequence). The CDR3 DNA is TGTGCCAGCAGCACCGACAGGGAGGGTGAGCAGTTCTTC. Its translation is CASSTDREGEQFF.

The chain has TRBV19 and TRBJ2-7; the match to TRBD1 covers 12 bases. Germline CDR1 and CDR2: LNHDA and SQIVND (reference sequence). This CDR3 comprises 17 residues. The ends lost 5 bases at V and 5 bases at J; junction bases unmatched: 13. The CDR3 region has the DNA TGTGCCAGTAGTTCTCCGGGACAGGGGGCTAGGATCGACGAGCAGTACTTC. This codes for CASSSPGQGARIDEQYF.

This clone was seen once. CDR3 amino acids: CASRPRFRPTGRGPGLDNEQFF. DNA of the CDR3: TGTGCCAGCAGACCGCGATTCCGTCCGACAGGGAGGGGTCCAGGCTTGGACAATGAGCAGTTCTTC. The chain has TRBV27 and TRBJ2-1; D could derive from TRBD1 or TRBD2 (7 bases each). CDR3 length equals 22 residues. Germline V CDR1 and CDR2: MNHEY, SMNVEV (reference sequence). Trimming cost V 6 bases and J 5 bases, with 38 bases left between them.

This sequence joins TRBV2 and TRBJ1-1, with D perhaps TRBD1 (5 bases). Germline values: CDR1 SNHLY, CDR2 FYNNEI. V lost 8 bases to trimming and J lost 5 bases, with 15 bases between them. This CDR3 is built from 13 residues. CDR3 sequence: CASERGDRTEAFF. The CDR3 bases are TGTGCCAGCGAAAGAGGGGATCGGACTGAAGCTTTCTTT.

V gene TRBV7-9 combines with J gene TRBJ2-5; D gene ambiguous. CDR1 is SEHNR, CDR2 FQNEAQ, per germline (reference sequence). V gave up 6 bases and J gave up 5 bases, with 10 bases separating them. CDR3 size: 12 residues. DNA for the CDR3: TGTGCCAGCAGTTACAACCGCGAGACCCAGTACTTC. Protein: CASSYNRETQYF.